This TCR beta chain was found in a study of identical twins. Germline V gene data show CDR1 as DFQATT and CDR2 as SNEGSKA (reference sequence). The CDR3 loop spans 14 amino acids. MiXCR, applied by TCRdb to the 5' RACE reads, yields one record per CDR3 protein. The sample has 350,000 to 450,000 distinct CDR3 sequences, 15% to 20% seen once; the top ten hold 12%. Notes on the study in general: Twins shared out-of-frame alpha sequences with excess low generation probability.

With regard to this clonotype: The antigen is unknown. A much larger clone differs from this one at a single base, so this may be a read error.

The chain combines TRBV20-1 with TRBJ2-7, with D perhaps matching TRBD2 (6 bases). The J call may be wrong; the DNA end is better matched by TRBJ2-1. Input material: naive T cells sorted from blood. This sequence originates from a man aged 50 or older in good health. This CDR3 reads CSARDRIGGPVQFF. For the CDR3, the DNA is TGCAGTGCTAGAGATCGGATCGGGGGTCCCGTGCAGTTCTTC.